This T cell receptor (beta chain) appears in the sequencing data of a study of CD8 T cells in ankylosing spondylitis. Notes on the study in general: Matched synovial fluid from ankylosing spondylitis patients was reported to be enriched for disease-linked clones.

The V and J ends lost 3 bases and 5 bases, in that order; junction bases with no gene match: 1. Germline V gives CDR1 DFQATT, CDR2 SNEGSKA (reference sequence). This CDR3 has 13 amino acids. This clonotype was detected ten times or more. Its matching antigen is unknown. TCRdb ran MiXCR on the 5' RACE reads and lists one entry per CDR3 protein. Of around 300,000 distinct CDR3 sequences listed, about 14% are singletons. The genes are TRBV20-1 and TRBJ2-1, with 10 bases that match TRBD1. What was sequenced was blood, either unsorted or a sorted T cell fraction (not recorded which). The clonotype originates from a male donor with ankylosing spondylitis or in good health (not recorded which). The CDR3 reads CSARDRGDNEQFF. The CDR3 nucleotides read TGCAGTGCTAGGGACAGGGGGGACAATGAGCAGTTCTTC.